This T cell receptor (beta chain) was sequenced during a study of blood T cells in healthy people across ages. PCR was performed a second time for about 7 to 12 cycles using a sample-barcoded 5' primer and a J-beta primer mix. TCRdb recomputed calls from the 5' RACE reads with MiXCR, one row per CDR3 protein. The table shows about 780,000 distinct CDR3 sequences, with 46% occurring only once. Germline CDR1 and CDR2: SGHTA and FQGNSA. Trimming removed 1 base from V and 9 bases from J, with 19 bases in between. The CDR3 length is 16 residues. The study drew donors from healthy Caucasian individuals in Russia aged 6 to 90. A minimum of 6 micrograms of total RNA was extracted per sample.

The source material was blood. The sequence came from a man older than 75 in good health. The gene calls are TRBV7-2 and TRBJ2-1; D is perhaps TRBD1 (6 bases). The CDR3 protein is CASSLGSGQFSSEQFF. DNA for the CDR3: TGTGCCAGCAGCTTAGGGTCGGGACAATTCTCCAGTGAGCAGTTCTTC. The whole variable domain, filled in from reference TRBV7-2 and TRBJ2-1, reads GAGVSQSPSNKVTEKGKDVELRCDPISGHTALYWYRQSLGQGLEFLIYFQGNSAPDKSGLPSDRFSAERTGGSVSTLTIQRTQQEDSAVYLCASSLGSGQFSSEQFFGPGTRLTVL.